Listed below are T cell receptor beta chains from one sample, sequenced in a study of blood T cell repertoires in COVID-19. The table came from immunoSEQ multiplex PCR; TCRdb's copy has only in-frame clones and leaves some out. The sample lists 90,000 or so clones, around 87% occurring once. Material for sequencing was peripheral blood. Receptors were obtained from a human donor in a cohort sampled during active COVID-19. CDR3s include the opening cysteine and the closing phenylalanine or tryptophan. A D gene is named only where the DNA matches it firmly. Clone size is not always given. Where it is, it says once, few, many or a class for expanded clones.

J,D,size,V,CDR3,DNA
TRBJ2-3,TRBD2,-,TRBV7-3,CASSLAGLAGDTQYF,TGTGCCAGCAGCTTAGCGGGACTAGCGGGGGATACGCAGTATTTT
TRBJ2-3,TRBD1,-,TRBV9,CASSVGTGTDTQYF,TGTGCCAGCAGCGTGGGGACAGGGACAGATACGCAGTATTTT
TRBJ1-5,TRBD1,-,TRBV18,CASSRTGDSNQPQHF,TGTGCCAGCTCACGGACAGGAGATAGCAATCAGCCCCAGCATTTT
TRBJ1-5,-,-,TRBV29-1,CSVEGTGGDQPQHF,TGCAGCGTTGAAGGTACCGGAGGCGATCAGCCCCAGCATTTT
TRBJ1-5,-,few,TRBV27,CASRIVGTSSNQPQHF,TGTGCCAGCAGAATAGTGGGCACCTCTAGCAATCAGCCCCAGCATTTT
TRBJ2-5,TRBD1,-,TRBV7-9,CASSRQGARETQYF,TGTGCCAGCAGTAGACAGGGGGCGCGAGAGACCCAGTACTTC
TRBJ1-1,-,-,TRBV19,CACRRAGLSEAFF,TGTGCCTGCCGTCGGGCAGGGCTTTCTGAAGCTTTCTTT
TRBJ1-2,TRBD1,-,TRBV4-1,CASSRTPGQINGYTF,TGCGCCAGCAGCCGAACCCCGGGACAGATAAATGGCTACACCTTC
TRBJ2-5,-,-,TRBV1,CTSSSSSGEETQYF,TGCACCAGCAGCAGCTCTAGCGGGGAGGAGACCCAGTACTTC
TRBJ2-2,-,-,TRBV15,CAISGRNTGELFF,TGTGCTATCTCAGGGCGGAACACCGGGGAGCTGTTTTTT
TRBJ2-3,-,-,TRBV5-1,CASSPGVDTQYF,TGCGCCAGCAGCCCTGGAGTAGATACGCAGTATTTT
TRBJ1-2,TRBD1,-,TRBV7-9,CASSPSRDSLNGYTF,TGTGCCAGCAGCCCATCCCGGGACAGTTTGAATGGCTACACCTTC
TRBJ1-2,-,-,TRBV6-1,CASSEGSTGSGGYTF,TGTGCCAGCAGTGAAGGGTCTACAGGCAGTGGAGGCTACACCTTC
TRBJ2-1,TRBD2,once,TRBV11-3,CASSLDSAGGSYNEQFF,TGTGCCAGCAGCTTAGATTCGGCGGGGGGGTCCTACAATGAGCAGTTCTTC
TRBJ2-3,TRBD2,-,TRBV7-3,CASSPRRGAGDTQYF,TGTGCCAGCAGCCCTAGGCGGGGGGCAGGAGATACGCAGTATTTT
TRBJ1-2,-,-,TRBV11-2,CASSLLVQGQKEGYTF,TGTGCCAGCAGCTTACTCGTTCAGGGTCAAAAGGAAGGCTACACCTTC
TRBJ2-1,TRBD2,few,TRBV4-3,CASSQEAGGSYNEQFF,TGCGCCAGCAGCCAAGAGGCGGGGGGTTCCTACAATGAGCAGTTCTTC
TRBJ1-4,TRBD1,-,TRBV6-1,CASSEEPVTGNEKLFF,TGTGCCAGCAGTGAAGAGCCGGTGACAGGGAATGAAAAACTGTTTTTT
TRBJ2-1,TRBD1,once,TRBV27,CASSSGQGYNEQFF,TGTGCCAGCAGTTCAGGACAGGGGTACAATGAGCAGTTCTTC
TRBJ2-1,-,-,TRBV5-1,CASSLTTGHGAEQFF,TGCGCCAGCAGCTTAACTACGGGCCATGGGGCTGAGCAGTTCTTC
TRBJ2-2,TRBD2,-,TRBV30,CANQRGGELFF,TGTGCTAACCAGCGGGGCGGGGAGCTGTTTTTT
TRBJ1-1,-,few,TRBV5-1,CASSSPPQGMAFF,TGCGCCAGCAGCAGCCCCCCGCAGGGGATGGCTTTCTTT
TRBJ1-2,TRBD1,-,TRBV5-4,CASSLAGQGAMGGYTF,TGTGCCAGCAGCTTGGCCGGGCAGGGGGCCATGGGTGGCTACACCTTC
TRBJ2-3,TRBD2,-,TRBV18,CASSAGLAGVTDTQYF,TGTGCCAGCTCAGCCGGACTAGCGGGGGTAACAGATACGCAGTATTTT
TRBJ2-3,TRBD2,-,TRBV7-2,CASSPWGGLSTDTQYF,TGTGCCAGCAGCCCCTGGGGGGGTTTGAGCACAGATACGCAGTATTTT
TRBJ2-5,-,few,TRBV19,CATRQAGETQYF,TGTGCCACAAGGCAGGCCGGAGAGACCCAGTACTTC
TRBJ2-5,TRBD2,-,TRBV4-3,CASSQDQASGRTQYF,TGCGCCAGCAGCCAAGATCAGGCTAGCGGACGGACCCAGTACTTC
TRBJ2-5,TRBD1,-,TRBV19,CASRGQGVETQYF,TGTGCCAGTAGGGGACAGGGGGTAGAGACCCAGTACTTC
TRBJ2-4,-,-,TRBV5-1,CASSLEGNGLGIQYF,TGCGCCAGCAGCTTGGAGGGGAACGGTCTAGGCATTCAGTACTTC
TRBJ1-4,-,once,TRBV10-2,CASSGGEKLFF,TGCGCCAGCAGTGGAGGGGAAAAACTGTTTTTT